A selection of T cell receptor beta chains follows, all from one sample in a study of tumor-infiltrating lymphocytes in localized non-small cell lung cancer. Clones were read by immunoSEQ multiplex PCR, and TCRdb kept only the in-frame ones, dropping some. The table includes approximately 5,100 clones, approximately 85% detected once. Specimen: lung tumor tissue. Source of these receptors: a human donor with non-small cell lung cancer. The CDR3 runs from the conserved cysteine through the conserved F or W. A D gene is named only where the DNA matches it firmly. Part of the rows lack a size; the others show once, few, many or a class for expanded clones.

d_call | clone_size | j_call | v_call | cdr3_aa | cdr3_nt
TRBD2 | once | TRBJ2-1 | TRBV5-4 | CASSLGLGAYNEQFF | TGTGCCAGCAGCCTAGGACTAGGGGCCTACAATGAGCAGTTCTTC
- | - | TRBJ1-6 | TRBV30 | CAWIRTDNNSPLHF | TGTGCCTGGATACGGACAGACAATAATTCACCCCTCCACTTT
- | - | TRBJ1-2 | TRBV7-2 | CASSLSWGVNYGYTF | TGTGCCAGCAGCTTATCCTGGGGGGTCAACTATGGCTACACCTTC
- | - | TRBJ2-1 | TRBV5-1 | CASSPDRYSYNEQFF | TGCGCCAGCAGCCCTGACAGATACTCCTACAATGAGCAGTTCTTC
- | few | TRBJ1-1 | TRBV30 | CAWTTTWYTEAFF | TGTGCCTGGACCACTACCTGGTACACTGAAGCTTTCTTT
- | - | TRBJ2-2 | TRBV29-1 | CSVVRNTGELFF | TGCAGCGTTGTTCGTAACACCGGGGAGCTGTTTTTT
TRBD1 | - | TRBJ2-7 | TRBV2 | CASSDRDSIYEQYF | TGTGCCAGCAGTGATCGGGACAGTATCTACGAGCAGTACTTC
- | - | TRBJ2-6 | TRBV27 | CASRGSGSGANVLTF | TGTGCCAGCCGGGGGTCCGGCTCTGGGGCCAACGTCCTGACTTTC
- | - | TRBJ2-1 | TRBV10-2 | CASVGESYNEQFF | TGCGCCAGCGTTGGCGAGTCCTACAATGAGCAGTTCTTC
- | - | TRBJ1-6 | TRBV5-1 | CASSPRGVDDSPLHF | TGCGCCAGCAGCCCGAGGGGGGTTGATGATTCACCCCTCCACTTT
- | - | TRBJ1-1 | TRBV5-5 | CASTNGRLSTEAFF | TGTGCCAGCACCAACGGGAGGCTGAGCACTGAAGCTTTCTTT
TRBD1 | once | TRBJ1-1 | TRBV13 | CASRAIFPGQGAGNTEAFF | TGTGCCAGCAGAGCAATATTTCCGGGACAGGGGGCGGGGAACACTGAAGCTTTCTTT
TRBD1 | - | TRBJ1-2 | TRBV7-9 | CASSQTQGGVGYTF | TGTGCCAGCAGCCAAACGCAGGGGGGTGTTGGCTACACCTTC
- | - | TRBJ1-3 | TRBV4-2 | CASSQEWGQRNTIYF | TGTGCCAGCAGCCAAGAATGGGGTCAACGGAACACCATATATTTT
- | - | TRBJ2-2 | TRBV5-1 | CASSLAGSSGTGELFF | TGCGCCAGCAGCTTGGCCGGTAGCTCCGGCACCGGGGAGCTGTTTTTT
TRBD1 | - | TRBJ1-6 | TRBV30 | CAWDRVESPLHF | TGTGCCTGGGACAGGGTGGAGTCACCCCTCCACTTT
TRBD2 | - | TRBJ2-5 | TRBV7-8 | CASSLVEAGGPKETQYF | TGTGCCAGCAGCTTAGTGGAAGCGGGGGGGCCGAAAGAGACCCAGTACTTC
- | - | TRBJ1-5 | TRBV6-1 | CASKPGANSNQPQHF | TGTGCCAGCAAGCCAGGGGCTAATAGCAATCAGCCCCAGCATTTT
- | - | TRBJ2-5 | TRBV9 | CASSAQGRGKETQYF | TGTGCCAGCAGCGCCCAAGGACGGGGAAAAGAGACCCAGTACTTC
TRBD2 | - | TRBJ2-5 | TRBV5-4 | CASRTSGQETQYF | TGTGCCAGTCGGACTAGCGGACAAGAGACCCAGTACTTC
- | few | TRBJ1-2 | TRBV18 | CASSPLGEANYGYTF | TGTGCCAGCTCACCACTCGGGGAGGCTAACTATGGCTACACCTTC
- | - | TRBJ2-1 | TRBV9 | CASTREGSSSYNEQFF | TGTGCCAGCACGAGGGAAGGGTCCAGCTCCTACAATGAGCAGTTCTTC
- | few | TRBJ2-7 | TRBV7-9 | CASSPTTYEQYF | TGTGCCAGCAGCCCAACCACCTACGAGCAGTACTTC
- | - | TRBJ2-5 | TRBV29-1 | CSVEVSRETQYF | TGCAGCGTTGAAGTAAGCCGAGAGACCCAGTACTTC
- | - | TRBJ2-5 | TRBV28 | CASSLGAEETQYF | TGTGCCAGCAGCCTGGGGGCAGAAGAGACCCAGTACTTC
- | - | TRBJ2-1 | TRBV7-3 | CASSLGVNNEQFF | TGTGCCAGCAGCTTGGGCGTCAACAATGAGCAGTTCTTC
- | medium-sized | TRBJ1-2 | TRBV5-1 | CASRGLVGFILPNYGYTF | TGCGCCAGCAGGGGCTTAGTGGGCTTTATACTTCCTAACTATGGCTACACCTTC
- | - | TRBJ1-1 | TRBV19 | CASSMDGGGREAFF | TGTGCCAGTAGTATGGATGGGGGCGGTCGAGAAGCTTTCTTT
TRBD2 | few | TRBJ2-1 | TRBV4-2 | CASSPGLAGNEQFF | TGTGCCAGCAGCCCGGGACTAGCGGGGAATGAGCAGTTCTTC
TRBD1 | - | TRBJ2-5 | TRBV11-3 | CASSPGQGQETQYF | TGTGCCAGCAGCCCTGGACAGGGACAAGAGACCCAGTACTTC
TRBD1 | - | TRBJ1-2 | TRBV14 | CASSRQGALGYTF | TGTGCCAGCAGCCGACAGGGGGCTCTTGGCTACACCTTC
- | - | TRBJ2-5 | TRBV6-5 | CASSYSGQVSTQYF | TGTGCCAGCAGTTACTCGGGGCAGGTGTCGACCCAGTACTTC
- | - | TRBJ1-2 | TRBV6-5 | CASSYVSPLRSYGYTF | TGTGCCAGCAGTTACGTGTCTCCTCTCCGTAGCTATGGCTACACCTTC
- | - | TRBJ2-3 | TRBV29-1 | CSVDRGATDTQYF | TGCAGCGTTGACCGGGGGGCCACAGATACGCAGTATTTT
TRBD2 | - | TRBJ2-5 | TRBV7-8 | CASSLTSGGQETQYF | TGTGCCAGCAGCTTGACTAGCGGGGGCCAAGAGACCCAGTACTTC
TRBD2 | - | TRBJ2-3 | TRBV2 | CASSERRSFLAAHTQYF | TGTGCCAGCAGTGAAAGGAGATCGTTTCTAGCGGCCCATACGCAGTATTTT
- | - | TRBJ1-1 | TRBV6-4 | CASSDQVGRPAFF | TGTGCCAGCAGTGATCAAGTAGGCCGCCCAGCTTTCTTT
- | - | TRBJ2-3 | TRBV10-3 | CAISESTDTDTQYF | TGTGCCATCAGTGAGTCTACGGACACAGATACGCAGTATTTT
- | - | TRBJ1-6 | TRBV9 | CASSRADESSYNSPLHF | TGTGCCAGCAGCCGAGCCGATGAGAGCTCCTATAATTCACCCCTCCACTTT
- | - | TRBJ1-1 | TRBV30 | CACRAAGTEAFF | TGTGCCTGCCGGGCGGCGGGTACTGAAGCTTTCTTT
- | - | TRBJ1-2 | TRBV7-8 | CASSVRTPGAYGYTF | TGTGCCAGCAGCGTAAGGACTCCGGGCGCCTATGGCTACACCTTC
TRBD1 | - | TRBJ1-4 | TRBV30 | CAWTDRGREKLFF | TGTGCCTGGACTGACAGGGGAAGAGAAAAACTGTTTTTT
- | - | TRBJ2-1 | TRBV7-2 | CASSLQPPSRSNEQFF | TGTGCCAGCAGCTTACAACCCCCTAGTCGTAGCAATGAGCAGTTCTTC
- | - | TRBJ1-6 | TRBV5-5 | CASSSKTRYNSPLHF | TGTGCCAGCAGCTCGAAGACGAGGTATAATTCACCCCTCCACTTT
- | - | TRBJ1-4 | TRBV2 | CASSVLGSTNEKLFF | TGTGCCAGCAGTGTACTCGGGTCAACTAATGAAAAACTGTTTTTT
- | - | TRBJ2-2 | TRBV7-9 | CASSRTGELFF | TGTGCCAGCAGCCGGACCGGGGAGCTGTTTTTT
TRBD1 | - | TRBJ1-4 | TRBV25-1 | CASSRGQTNEKLFF | TGTGCCAGCAGTAGGGGACAGACCAATGAAAAACTGTTTTTT
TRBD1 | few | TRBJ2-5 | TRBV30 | CAWSAGQGSVQYF | TGTGCCTGGAGCGCGGGACAGGGGAGCGTGCAGTACTTC
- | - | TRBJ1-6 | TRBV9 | CASSVTRGGAGDSPLHF | TGTGCCAGCAGCGTAACTAGGGGGGGCGCGGGTGATTCACCCCTCCACTTT
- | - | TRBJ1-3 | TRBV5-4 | CASSSPGDPGNTIYF | TGTGCCAGCAGTTCTCCAGGGGACCCTGGAAACACCATATATTTT
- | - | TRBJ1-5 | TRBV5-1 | CASSWGGSYSNQPQHF | TGCGCCAGCAGCTGGGGAGGGTCCTATAGCAATCAGCCCCAGCATTTT
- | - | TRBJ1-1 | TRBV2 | CASSRRGEGTEAFF | TGTGCCAGCAGTCGAAGGGGAGAGGGGACTGAAGCTTTCTTT
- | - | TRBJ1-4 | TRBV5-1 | CASKGGAFNEKLFF | TGCGCCAGCAAAGGAGGGGCATTTAATGAAAAACTGTTTTTT
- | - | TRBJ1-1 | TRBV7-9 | CASSLAENTEAFF | TGTGCCAGCAGCTTAGCGGAGAACACTGAAGCTTTCTTT